This entry lists 3 T cell receptor beta chains sequenced from one sample in a study of shared clonotypes between healthy human individuals. Naivety among CD8 cells was defined by CD45RO negativity and positive CCR7 selection, thereby excluding terminally differentiated effector memory CD45RA+ cells. TCRdb's copy holds only in-frame clones and misses some; the assay was immunoSEQ multiplex PCR. The sample lists 550,000 to 750,000 clones; about 95% were seen once. Sequences were obtained from naive CD8+ T cells sorted from blood. The source of these receptors is a woman in her twenties or thirties in good health.

The chain combines TRBV7-8 with TRBJ2-7; D might be TRBD1 (6 bases). Trimming pared 6 bases from V and 0 bases from J, leaving 18 bases between. Looked up from germline, CDR1 is SGHVS and CDR2 is FQNEAQ. The CDR3 totals 16 residues. This CDR3 reads CASSLTGPSDSYEQYF. CDR3 in DNA: TGTGCCAGCAGTTTAACAGGGCCCAGCGACTCCTACGAGCAGTACTTC.

V and J are TRBV11-2 and TRBJ1-2; D gene ambiguous. Trimming cost V 2 bases and J 13 bases, with 20 bases left between them. The CDR3 is 14 residues long. The germline gives CDR1 SGHAT, CDR2 FQNNGV. The CDR3 nucleotides read TGTGCCAGCAGCTTAAGAGCCCGGAGTTATGAGCGCACCTTC. It codes for CASSLRARSYERTF.

CDR3 loop: CASQILSGEQYF. The CDR3 bases are TGTGCCAGCCAAATCTTATCGGGCGAGCAGTACTTC. This chain joins TRBV28 and TRBJ2-7; D not resolved. The CDR3 is 12 residues long. The germline V and J ends were trimmed by 8 bases and 6 bases, with 14 bases remaining between them. Germline CDR1 MDHEN, CDR2 SYDVKM.